The sequence of this TCR beta chain was determined in a study of immune characterization of retroperitoneal liposarcoma. This clonotype was observed a few times. The CDR3 covers 16 residues. J lost 4 bases, V lost 5 bases, and 12 bases had no gene match. The germline gives CDR1 MNHNS, CDR2 SASEGT. TCRdb independently ran MiXCR on the PCR reads; one entry per CDR3 protein. The data contain about 2,400 distinct CDR3 sequences, 35% to 50% of them seen just once; the ten biggest clones take up about two fifths. This TCR came from a male donor with retroperitoneal liposarcoma. The sequenced sample consisted of tumor tissue. The chain links TRBV6-1 to TRBJ2-3; the match to TRBD2 covers 7 bases. This CDR3 reads CASSPGLGTAADTQYF. The CDR3 DNA follows: TGTGCCAGCAGTCCCGGACTAGGAACAGCCGCAGATACGCAGTATTTT.